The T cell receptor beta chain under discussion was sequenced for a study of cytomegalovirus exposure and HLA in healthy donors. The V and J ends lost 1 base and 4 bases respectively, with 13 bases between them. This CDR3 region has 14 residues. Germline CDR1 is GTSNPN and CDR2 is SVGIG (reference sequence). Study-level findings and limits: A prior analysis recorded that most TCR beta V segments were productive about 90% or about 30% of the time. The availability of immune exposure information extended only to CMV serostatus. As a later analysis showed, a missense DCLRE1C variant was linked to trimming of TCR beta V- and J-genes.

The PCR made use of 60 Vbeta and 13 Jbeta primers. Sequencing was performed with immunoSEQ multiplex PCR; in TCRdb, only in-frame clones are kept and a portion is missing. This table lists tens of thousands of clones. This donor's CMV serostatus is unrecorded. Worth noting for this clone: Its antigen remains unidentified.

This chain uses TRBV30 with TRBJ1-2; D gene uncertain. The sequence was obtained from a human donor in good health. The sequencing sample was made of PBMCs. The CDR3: CAWSARNTIYGYTF. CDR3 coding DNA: TGTGCCTGGAGTGCGAGGAACACAATCTATGGCTACACCTTC.